The 32 T cell receptor beta chains reported below all come from one sample, sequenced in a study of blood T cell repertoires in COVID-19. The table came from immunoSEQ multiplex PCR; TCRdb's copy has only in-frame clones and leaves some out. The sample lists tens of thousands of clones, 80% to 90% occurring once. The sample consisted of peripheral blood. These receptor sequences come from a human donor with active COVID-19. The donor label of this sample is uncertain.

The chain uses TRBV24-1 and TRBJ2-7, with D possibly being TRBD2 (5 bases). The V end lost 5 bases, the J end lost 3 bases, and 16 bases lay between the germline ends. In germline, CDR1 is KGHDR, CDR2 SFDVKD. The length of the CDR3 is 15 residues. CDR3 sequence reads: CATSGGWNRGYEQYF. DNA for the CDR3: TGTGCCACCAGTGGAGGGTGGAACCGGGGCTACGAGCAGTACTTC.

This clone was seen once. V usage is TRBV29-1 and J usage is TRBJ1-1; 9 bases agree with TRBD1. V shed 6 bases, J shed 6 bases, and the junction held 5 bases outside the gene matches. The CDR3 totals 12 residues. Germline V CDR1 and CDR2: SQVTM, ANQGSEA. CDR3 in amino acids: CSVRGTGSEAFF. The CDR3 DNA sequence: TGCAGCGTGCGCGGGACAGGGTCTGAAGCTTTCTTT.

This chain uses TRBV5-4 with TRBJ2-7; TRBD2 matches 12 bases. The CDR3 totals 15 residues. Trimming took 4 bases from V and 3 from J; bases not matched to a gene: 5. From germline, CDR1 is SGHNT and CDR2 YYREEE (reference sequence). As DNA, the CDR3 is TGTGCCAGCAGCGCCCTAGCGGGAGGGTACTACGAGCAGTACTTC. Its protein product is CASSALAGGYYEQYF.

This clone was detected once. V and J are TRBV25-1 and TRBJ1-6; D perhaps matches TRBD1 (6 bases). Per the germline V gene, CDR1 is MGHDK and CDR2 is SYGVNS. The CDR3 is made up of 14 amino acids. Trimming removed 7 bases at V and 6 bases at J, with 13 bases between. This CDR3 is CASTQGTFNSPLHF. CDR3 in DNA: TGTGCCAGCACCCAGGGGACGTTTAATTCACCCCTCCACTTT.

The chain employs TRBV20-1 and TRBJ2-1; perhaps TRBD2 as D (5 bases). This CDR3 comprises 11 residues. The ends were cut back, 7 bases at V and 9 bases at J, with 13 bases in the middle. The germline CDR1 and CDR2 sequences are DFQATT and SNEGSKA (reference sequence). CDR3 nucleotides: TGCAGTGAATGGCGGGTAGGTGAGCAGTTCTTC. This codes for CSEWRVGEQFF.

This chain links TRBV10-3 with TRBJ2-3; 8 bases match TRBD2. The CDR3 runs to 15 residues. The V segment lost 0 bases and the J segment 2 bases; nucleotides outside the gene matches: 1. Per germline, CDR1 ENHRY and CDR2 SYGVKD. As DNA, the CDR3 is TGTGCCATCAGTGAGTCTAGCGGGGTCACAGATACGCAGTATTTT. It yields the protein CAISESSGVTDTQYF.

The CDR3 sequence: CASSTLAGPSADTQYF. The DNA for the CDR3 is TGTGCCAGCAGCACCCTAGCGGGCCCATCGGCAGATACGCAGTATTTT. The chain is built from TRBV3-1 (or the pseudogene TRBV3-2) and TRBJ2-3; 8 bases agree with TRBD2. Per germline, CDR1 LGHDT and CDR2 YNNKEL (reference sequence). Trimming at V came to 5 bases and at J to 4 bases, leaving 11 bases not matched to a gene. CDR3 length: 16 amino acids.

V usage is TRBV27 and J usage is TRBJ2-5; D perhaps matches TRBD2 (5 bases). Germline assignment: CDR1 MNHEY and CDR2 SMNVEV (reference sequence). The ends were cut back, 0 bases at V and 5 bases at J, with 10 bases in the middle. The CDR3 has 14 residues. CDR3 in DNA: TGTGCCAGCAGTTTATCATCGAGAGGGGAGACCCAGTACTTC. It specifies CASSLSSRGETQYF.

This clone showed up just once. This sample also contains other DNA sequences that code for the same CDR3. The V and J genes are TRBV9 and TRBJ2-5; 8 bases fit TRBD2. V lost 5 bases, J lost 0 bases, and 3 bases stayed unmatched. CDR3 length: 14 residues. Germline V lookup: CDR1 SGDLS, CDR2 YYNGEE. As DNA, the CDR3 is TGTGCCAGCAGTGGCGGGGGGTACCAAGAGACCCAGTACTTC. This sequence encodes CASSGGGYQETQYF.

J is TRBJ1-1 and V is TRBV6-2 or TRBV6-3, with D unclear. This CDR3 region has 13 residues. Germline CDR1 is MNHEY and CDR2 is SVGEGT. V lost 2 bases to trimming and J lost 7 bases, with 11 bases between them. CDR3 sequence (DNA): TGTGCCAGCAGTTACCTGGGCCACGGTGAAGCTTTCTTT. Amino acids: CASSYLGHGEAFF.

The chain employs TRBV4-2 and TRBJ2-5, with 9 bases aligning to TRBD2. Germline loops: CDR1 LGHNA, CDR2 YNFKEQ. The CDR3 runs 17 residues. J lost 2 bases, V lost 0 bases, and 7 bases had no gene match. This CDR3 is CASSQDRIAGEQETQYF. In DNA, the CDR3 is TGTGCCAGCAGCCAAGATCGGATAGCGGGAGAACAAGAGACCCAGTACTTC.

This chain connects TRBV6-5 to TRBJ1-1, with 7 positions matching TRBD1. Germline lookup yields CDR1 MNHEY and CDR2 SVGAGI. This CDR3 is 14 amino acids long. With 5 bases clipped from V and 10 bases from J, the junction kept 13 bases outside the gene matches. CDR3 region: CASSKRQGGGLAFF. The CDR3 region has the DNA TGTGCCAGCAGTAAAAGACAGGGTGGGGGACTAGCTTTCTTT.

The V call is TRBV13, the J call TRBJ2-3; perhaps TRBD1 as D (5 bases). CDR1 and CDR2 (germline): PRHDT, FYEKMQ (reference sequence). This CDR3 spans 13 amino acids. Trimming removed 0 bases from V and 10 bases from J, with 11 bases in between. The CDR3 spells CASSLGPPRAQYF. CDR3 nucleotides: TGTGCCAGCAGCTTAGGACCCCCCAGGGCGCAGTATTTT.

The chain combines TRBV28 with TRBJ2-6, with no clear D. The CDR3 contains 20 residues. Germline V lookup: CDR1 MDHEN, CDR2 SYDVKM. V dropped 3 bases and J dropped 1 base, with 22 bases sitting between them. The CDR3 coding sequence is TGTGCCAGCAGTTTGACCGGGTTCCTCTTTGGATTGTCTGGGGCCAACGTCCTGACTTTC. It translates to CASSLTGFLFGLSGANVLTF.

This clone was recorded only once. This chain links TRBV7-9 with TRBJ2-5; possible D gene TRBD1, 6 bases. V was shortened by 5 bases and J by 4 bases, with 14 bases between the two germline ends. The germline V gene encodes CDR1 SEHNR and CDR2 FQNEAQ (reference sequence). The CDR3 covers 14 residues. CDR3 residues: CASSADSVRETQYF. As DNA, the CDR3 is TGTGCCAGCAGCGCGGACAGTGTACGAGAGACCCAGTACTTC.

The rearrangement uses TRBV12-3 or TRBV12-4 and TRBJ2-1; 7 bases are a match to TRBD1. V shed 6 bases and J 10 bases; nucleotides not matched to a gene: 9. The CDR3 spans 13 residues. CDR3 nucleotide sequence: TGTGCCAGCAGCCTTCGACAGGGTGTGGAGCAGTTCTTC. It encodes CASSLRQGVEQFF.

The V and J genes are TRBV3-1 (or the pseudogene TRBV3-2) and TRBJ2-3; 10 bases line up with TRBD2. CDR1 is LGHDT and CDR2 is YNNKEL in the germline V gene (reference sequence). The CDR3 has 17 residues. Losses at the gene ends were 1 base for V and 2 bases for J; bases not matched to a gene: 6. As DNA, the CDR3 is TGTGCCAGCAGCCAAGGTGTGGGACTAGCGACCACAGATACGCAGTATTTT. Protein sequence: CASSQGVGLATTDTQYF.

V and J are TRBV5-5 and TRBJ2-7; TRBD1 agrees at 9 bases. Germline V gene data show CDR1 as SGHKS and CDR2 as YYEKEE (reference sequence). The V and J ends lost 4 bases and 4 bases, in that order; junction bases with no gene match: 6. The CDR3 is 14 residues long. CDR3 protein: CASSQGTGSYEQYF. CDR3 DNA: TGTGCCAGCAGCCAGGGGACAGGGTCGTACGAGCAGTACTTC.

This clone was detected a few times. The rearrangement uses TRBV29-1 and TRBJ2-7; D is uncertain. The germline V gene has CDR1 SQVTM and CDR2 ANQGSEA. V dropped 0 bases and J dropped 4 bases, with 7 bases sitting between them. The CDR3 length is 12 residues. The CDR3 here is CSVEDISYEQYF. CDR3 sequence (DNA): TGCAGCGTTGAAGATATTTCGTACGAGCAGTACTTC.

The chain couples TRBV4-3 to TRBJ2-1; TRBD2 agrees at 11 bases. The CDR3 is 20 residues long. Germline assignment: CDR1 LGHNA and CDR2 YSLEER. Germline trimming cut 0 bases from V and 5 bases from J; bases unmatched to any gene: 15. In DNA, the CDR3 is TGCGCCAGCAGCCAAGAATTTTTTAGACTAGCGGGGTTAACGGACAATGAGCAGTTCTTC. Translating it yields CASSQEFFRLAGLTDNEQFF.

V is TRBV28 and J is TRBJ1-5, with TRBD1 matching over 8 bases. The CDR3 is 13 residues long. V shed 10 bases and J 5 bases; nucleotides not matched to a gene: 7. CDR1 is MDHEN, CDR2 SYDVKM, per germline. The CDR3 reads CATGQGSYQPQHF. CDR3 DNA: TGTGCCACCGGACAGGGAAGTTATCAGCCCCAGCATTTT.

J is TRBJ1-1 and V is TRBV10-3; 8 bases map to TRBD1. This CDR3 spans 13 amino acids. V shed 6 bases, J shed 1 base, and the junction held 1 base outside the gene matches. The germline CDR1 and CDR2 sequences are ENHRY and SYGVKD. In DNA, the CDR3 is TGTGCCATCAGCGGGACAGGGAACACTGAAGCTTTCTTT. As protein: CAISGTGNTEAFF.

This chain connects TRBV5-4 to TRBJ2-7; 7 nucleotides align to TRBD2. The CDR3 is made up of 16 amino acids. CDR1 SGHNT and CDR2 YYREEE come from the germline V gene (reference sequence). J was trimmed by 2 bases and V by 3 bases; bases with no gene match: 11. This CDR3 is CASSSWRQGGTYEQYF. As DNA, the CDR3 is TGTGCCAGCAGCTCATGGAGGCAGGGAGGGACCTACGAGCAGTACTTC.

The genes are TRBV7-2 and TRBJ1-2; perhaps TRBD1 as D (6 bases). The CDR3 totals 15 residues. With 3 bases removed from V and 0 bases from J, the gap between germline ends came to 11 bases. Germline V gives CDR1 SGHTA, CDR2 FQGNSA. In nucleotides, the CDR3 is TGTGCCAGCAGCTTTCGGACAGCCCCTAACTATGGCTACACCTTC. This codes for CASSFRTAPNYGYTF.

The chain couples TRBV9 to TRBJ1-2, with no clear D. Germline V gives CDR1 SGDLS, CDR2 YYNGEE. Trimming left V 4 bases short and J 1 base short, with 14 bases between. CDR3 length: 15 residues. CDR3 sequence reads: CASSPRGSFNYGYTF. The CDR3 bases are TGTGCCAGCAGCCCCCGCGGGAGCTTTAACTATGGCTACACCTTC.

The chain joins TRBV19 to TRBJ2-3; 10 bases fit TRBD2. This CDR3 is built from 16 residues. V was pared by 2 bases and J by 0 bases, with 2 bases of the junction left unmatched. CDR1 is LNHDA and CDR2 is SQIVND in the germline V gene (reference sequence). CDR3: CASSIIAGGSTDTQYF. The CDR3, as DNA: TGTGCCAGTAGTATAATAGCGGGGGGTAGCACAGATACGCAGTATTTT.

The chain employs TRBV6-5 and TRBJ1-3, with no clear D. Trimming cost V 8 bases and J 8 bases, with 7 bases left between them. This CDR3 is built from 10 residues. Germline loops: CDR1 MNHEY, CDR2 SVGAGI. The CDR3 bases are TGTGCCAGCCGGGAGTACACCATATATTTT. This codes for CASREYTIYF.

J is TRBJ2-1 and V is TRBV7-2; a weak D match, TRBD2 (5 bases). Germline-derived CDR1 and CDR2 are SGHTA and FQGNSA. The CDR3 extends over 15 amino acids. V lost 1 base, J lost 0 bases, and 7 bases lay in between. Written as DNA, the CDR3 is TGTGCCAGCAGCTTAGGCGGGCCCTCCTACAATGAGCAGTTCTTC. Translating gives CASSLGGPSYNEQFF.

This chain joins TRBV15 and TRBJ2-7; D perhaps matches TRBD2 (6 bases). The V end lost 0 bases, the J end lost 6 bases, and 9 bases lay between the germline ends. The CDR3 has 13 amino acids. Germline assignment: CDR1 LNHNV and CDR2 YYDKDF (reference sequence). The CDR3 region has the DNA TGTGCCACCAGCAGAGATCCCGGGGGCGAGCAGTACTTC. This sequence encodes CATSRDPGGEQYF. The full variable domain, with the rest looked up from reference TRBV15 and TRBJ2-7, is DAMVIQNPRYQVTQFGKPVTLSCSQTLNHNVMYWYQQKSSQAPKLLFHYYDKDFNNEADTPDNFQSRRPNTSFCFLDIRSPGLGDTAMYLCATSRDPGGEQYFGPGTRLTVT.

The rearrangement links TRBV6-6 to TRBJ2-2; D might be TRBD1 (5 bases). The CDR3 covers 14 residues. From germline, CDR1 is MNHNY and CDR2 SVGAGI (reference sequence). The ends were cut back, 6 bases at V and 2 bases at J, with 10 bases in the middle. CDR3 sequence: CASSLTVNTGELFF. DNA for the CDR3: TGTGCCAGCAGCTTGACAGTAAACACCGGGGAGCTGTTTTTT.

The gene calls are TRBV6-5 and TRBJ2-1, with D perhaps matching TRBD2 (6 bases). The V gene lost 7 bases and the J gene lost 2 bases, with 9 bases spanning the gap. This CDR3 contains 13 residues. Germline-derived CDR1 and CDR2 are MNHEY and SVGAGI. CDR3 DNA: TGTGCCAGCAAAGGCGGGGCCTACAATGAGCAGTTCTTC. Translated, it gives CASKGGAYNEQFF.

Written as DNA, the CDR3 is TGCGCCAGCAGCCGCCATTCCGGGACAGTATCCTACGAGCAGTACTTC. Translated, it gives CASSRHSGTVSYEQYF. The rearrangement uses TRBV4-3 and TRBJ2-7, with 7 nucleotides matching TRBD1. After removal of 4 bases from V and 1 base from J, the junction contained 10 bases not matched to a gene. Looked up from germline, CDR1 is LGHNA and CDR2 is YSLEER. This CDR3 spans 16 amino acids.